This is a list of T cell receptor beta chains from one sample in a study of T cells generated in artificial thymic organoids. The antigens these receptors bind are not known. TCRdb re-analysed the 5' RACE reads in MiXCR, keeping a single row per CDR3 protein. The data show roughly 5,100 distinct CDR3 sequences, 25% seen once. The sequencing input was naive CD8+ T cells grown in artificial thymic organoids from cord blood stem and progenitor cells. The receptors were gathered from a human donor who gave cord blood stem cells for thymic organoid culture, a cardiac surgery patient who gave postnatal thymus, or a blood donor (not recorded which). Each CDR3 is given with its conserved first and last residue. D genes are given only for firm matches. Clone size is shown for a subset of rows, as once, few, many or a class of expanded clone.

TRBD2	medium-sized	TRBV24-1	TRBJ2-7	TGTGCCACCAGTGATTTTATGACTAGCGGTTCTCCGGAGCAGTACTTC	CATSDFMTSGSPEQYF
TRBD2	many	TRBV2	TRBJ2-1	TGTGCCAGCAGTGAAAGCGGGGGGCACTGCAATGAGCAGTTCTTC	CASSESGGHCNEQFF
.	few	TRBV4-1	TRBJ2-1	TGCGCCAGCAGCCAAGTAGCCCTTCGGGCTGAGCAGTTCTTC	CASSQVALRAEQFF
.	many	TRBV10-3	TRBJ2-3	TGTGCCATGAGCGAGGGGCAGATCCCAGATACGCAGTATTTT	CAMSEGQIPDTQYF
.	.	TRBV5-6	TRBJ2-1	TGTGCCAGCAGCCTTGACCAGGGGTGTGAGCAGTTCTTC	CASSLDQGCEQFF
.	medium-sized	TRBV5-1	TRBJ1-1	TGCGCCAGCAGCTTGGGAGGGCAGAGTGAAGCTTTCTTT	CASSLGGQSEAFF
.	.	TRBV5-5	TRBJ1-3	TGTGCCAGCAGCCCTTGTTCCCTTGCCGGAAACACCATATATTTT	CASSPCSLAGNTIYF
.	few	TRBV9	TRBJ2-1	TGTGCCAGCAGCGTATGGACAGGGAGGGACAATGAGCAGTTCTTC	CASSVWTGRDNEQFF
.	.	TRBV4-1	TRBJ1-2	TGCGCCAGCAGCCAAGGGGCCAGGGGTGACTATGGCTACACCTTC	CASSQGARGDYGYTF
.	medium-sized	TRBV30	TRBJ2-7	TGTGCCTGGAGTGAAGGCTGTCCCTACGAGCAGTACTTC	CAWSEGCPYEQYF
.	medium-sized	TRBV4-2	TRBJ2-3	TGTGCCAGCAGCCACCTCCGGGAGTCAGATACGCAGTATTTT	CASSHLRESDTQYF
.	medium-sized	TRBV24-1	TRBJ2-7	TGTGCCACCAGTGATCCAGGTGGGGGCTCCTACGAGCAGTACTTC	CATSDPGGGSYEQYF
.	medium-sized	TRBV28	TRBJ2-7	TGTGCCAGCAGTTTCACGGGAGAGCAGTACTTC	CASSFTGEQYF
.	.	TRBV18	TRBJ1-2	TGTGCCAGCTCACCTGGGACCGGGAGGAGCTATGGCTGCACCTTC	CASSPGTGRSYGCTF
TRBD1	medium-sized	TRBV6-5	TRBJ2-1	TGTGCCAGCAGTTACGCAGGACAGGGCCATGAGCAGTTCTTC	CASSYAGQGHEQFF
.	medium-sized	TRBV5-6	TRBJ2-1	TGTGCCAGCAGCTTGGAGGCTAGCTCCTACAATGAGCAGTTCTTC	CASSLEASSYNEQFF
TRBD1	.	TRBV4-2	TRBJ2-3	TGTGCCAGCAGCCCCCTTACAGGGGGGACGCAGTATTTT	CASSPLTGGTQYF
TRBD2	medium-sized	TRBV5-1	TRBJ2-5	TGCGCCAGCAGCTTTTGCACTAGCGGTCTAGAGACCCAGTACTTC	CASSFCTSGLETQYF
.	.	TRBV7-4	TRBJ1-1	TGTGCCAGCAGCTCTGTCCGGGCTGCCCATGAGAACACTGAAGCTTTCTTT	CASSSVRAAHENTEAFF
.	many	TRBV5-1	TRBJ2-2	TGCGCCAGCAGCCCCCCCAGGCCCTGTCTAAACACCGGGGAGCTGTTTTTT	CASSPPRPCLNTGELFF
.	medium-sized	TRBV4-3	TRBJ2-1	TGCGCCAGCAGCTGCAGGTGGTTGGATGAGCAGTTCTTC	CASSCRWLDEQFF
TRBD2	.	TRBV28	TRBJ2-1	TGTGCCAGCAGTTTATTACCGGGACTAGCGGGGGGCCCCGACCCGTACAATGAGCAGTTCTTC	CASSLLPGLAGGPDPYNEQFF
.	medium-sized	TRBV7-9	TRBJ2-1	TGTGCCAGCAGCTTAGGGGTCGGTGAGCAGTTCTTC	CASSLGVGEQFF
.	.	TRBV29-1	TRBJ2-7	TGCAGCGTTGAACTTGGGACCGCCGGGGTCCTCTACGAGCAGTACTTC	CSVELGTAGVLYEQYF
TRBD1	few	TRBV4-3	TRBJ2-2	TGCGCCAGCGGCCGAGAACGGGACAGAAACACCGGGGAGCTGTTTTTT	CASGRERDRNTGELFF
.	.	TRBV2	TRBJ2-7	TGTGCCAGCAGTGAAAGGTGGCGGCTCTACGAGCAGTACTTC	CASSERWRLYEQYF
.	once	TRBV4-3	TRBJ1-1	TGCGCCAGCAGCCAAGATACCCCGGGACCCCTGAACACTGAAGCTTTCTTT	CASSQDTPGPLNTEAFF
.	medium-sized	TRBV12-5	TRBJ2-6	TGTGCTAGTGGTCCCGGGGTGCGGTCCGGGGCCAACGTCCTGACTTTC	CASGPGVRSGANVLTF
.	medium-sized	TRBV4-3	TRBJ2-1	TGCGCCAGCAGCCATGGGAGTCGGACTTGCTGCTCCTACAATGAGCAGTTCTTC	CASSHGSRTCCSYNEQFF
TRBD1	medium-sized	TRBV4-1	TRBJ2-7	TGCGCCAGCAGCCGCACAGGGGGCCCTAGGTACGAGCAGTACTTC	CASSRTGGPRYEQYF
TRBD1	.	TRBV6-6	TRBJ1-3	TGTGCCAGCAGTTACTCGGCAGGGGGGCACACCATATATTTT	CASSYSAGGHTIYF
.	.	TRBV5-1	TRBJ2-6	TGCGCCAGCAGCGCCCGGGGGCTTGGGGCCAACGTCCTGACTTTC	CASSARGLGANVLTF
.	.	TRBV20-1	TRBJ1-2	TGCAGTGCTAGAGGGCCCCTCCCCCGGGGGAGGGGTAACTATGGCTACACCTTC	CSARGPLPRGRGNYGYTF
TRBD1	medium-sized	TRBV12-3/TRBV12-4	TRBJ1-4	TGTGCCAGCAGTACCTCCAGGGGGCGAAGTGAAAAACTGTTTTTT	CASSTSRGRSEKLFF
.	medium-sized	TRBV18	TRBJ2-2	TGTGCCAGCTCACGTTGGACCGGCGGGGAGCTGTTTTTT	CASSRWTGGELFF
.	few	TRBV6-6	TRBJ2-7	TGTGCCAGCAGTTACTTCGGCAGGGCGACGTGGGGTTCCACCTACGAGCAGTACTTC	CASSYFGRATWGSTYEQYF
TRBD2	medium-sized	TRBV4-1	TRBJ2-3	TGCGCCAGCAGCCGGGCGGGGGGCTGCACAGATACGCAGTATTTT	CASSRAGGCTDTQYF
.	few	TRBV12-3/TRBV12-4	TRBJ2-7	TGTGCCAGCAGCCCCGGGGGCTATGGGCAGTACTTC	CASSPGGYGQYF
.	medium-sized	TRBV7-4	TRBJ1-2	TGTGCCAGCAGCCTCCGGACAGCCAACTATGGCTACACCTTC	CASSLRTANYGYTF
.	medium-sized	TRBV28	TRBJ1-5	TGTGCCAGCACCCTCGAGTGGATTGAGGGCAATCAGCCCCAGCATTTT	CASTLEWIEGNQPQHF
.	.	TRBV7-2	TRBJ2-3	TGTGCCAGCAGCTTAGCTACGGGCCTCACAGATACGCAGTATTTT	CASSLATGLTDTQYF
TRBD1	medium-sized	TRBV4-1	TRBJ2-7	TGCGCCAGCAGCCAGCAACAGGGGGCCTACGAGCAGTACTTC	CASSQQQGAYEQYF